A single sample is the source of the 2 T cell receptor beta chains below, sequenced in a study of T cells in Graves' hyperthyroidism and ophthalmopathy. Researchers amplified the TCR beta CDR3 regions from RNA transcripts. The HTBI primer set was used in a first-round RT-PCR of the TCR CDR3. TCRdb re-called the multiplex PCR reads with MiXCR, one entry per CDR3 protein. The sample lists 300,000 to 450,000 distinct CDR3 sequences; roughly 14% were seen once. Sequenced sample: blood. The origin of the receptors is a woman aged 25 to 39 with Graves' ophthalmopathy.

A note on this clonotype: A much larger clone differs by one base, so this may be a read error. The chain is built from TRBV2 and TRBJ1-5, with a weak D call TRBD1 (5 bases). Germline CDR1 reads SNHLY; CDR2 reads FYNNEI. CDR3 length equals 15 residues. The CDR3 bases are TGTGCCAGCAGTGGGTTGGGGACCAGCAATCAGCTCCAGCATTTT. Translated: CASSGLGTSNQLQHF.

This clonotype has only one observation. This chain connects TRBV19 to TRBJ1-5; no clear D. With 6 bases removed from V and 5 bases from J, the gap between germline ends came to 17 bases. The CDR3 loop spans 15 amino acids. Germline lookup yields CDR1 LNHDA and CDR2 SQIVND (reference sequence). The CDR3 coding sequence is TGTGCCAGTAGGGCCGACCACAGCCAGTATCAGCCCCAGCATTTT. Translating it yields CASRADHSQYQPQHF. Drawing the rest from reference TRBV19 and TRBJ1-5, the complete variable domain is DGGITQSPKYLFRKEGQNVTLSCEQNLNHDAMYWYRQDPGQGLRLIYYSQIVNDFQKGDIAEGYSVSREKKESFPLTVTSAQKNPTAFYLCASRADHSQYQPQHFGDGTRLSIL.